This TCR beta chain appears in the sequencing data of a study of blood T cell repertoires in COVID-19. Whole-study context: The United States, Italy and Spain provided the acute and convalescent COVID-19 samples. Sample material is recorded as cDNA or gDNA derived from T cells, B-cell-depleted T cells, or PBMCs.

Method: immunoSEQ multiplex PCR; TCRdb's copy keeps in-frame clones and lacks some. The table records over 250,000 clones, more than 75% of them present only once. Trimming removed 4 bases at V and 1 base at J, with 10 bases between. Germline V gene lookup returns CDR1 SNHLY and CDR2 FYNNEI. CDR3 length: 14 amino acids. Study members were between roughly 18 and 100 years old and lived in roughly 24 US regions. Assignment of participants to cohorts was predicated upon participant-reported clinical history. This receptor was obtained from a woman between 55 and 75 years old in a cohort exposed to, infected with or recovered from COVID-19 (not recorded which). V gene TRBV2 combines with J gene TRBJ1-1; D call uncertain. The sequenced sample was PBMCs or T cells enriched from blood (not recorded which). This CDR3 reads CASSVQLGNTEAFF. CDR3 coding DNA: TGTGCCAGCAGTGTACAGTTGGGGAACACTGAAGCTTTCTTT.